This entry lists 22 T cell receptor beta chains sequenced from one sample in a study of blood T cell repertoires in COVID-19 (dated by TCRdb to about 2020). The method was the immunoSEQ multiplex PCR assay. TCRdb stores this immuneACCESS table with in-frame sequences only. Part of the clones is absent; in the studies checked, under half of the shortfall reflects unresolved V genes, and no reason is known for the rest. The sample yields fewer than 350,000 clones; around 86% were counted once. The ten largest make up 8.5% to 9% of the sample. The sample taken for sequencing was peripheral blood. These receptors all come from a man between 35 and 55 years old with active or convalescent COVID-19.

The gene calls are TRBV5-6 and TRBJ2-7; D is possibly TRBD1 (6 bases). V was shortened by 4 bases and J by 5 bases, with 10 bases between the two germline ends. In germline, CDR1 is SGHDT, CDR2 YYEEEE. CDR3 length: 12 amino acids. The CDR3 nucleotides are TGTGCCAGCAGCCATGGGACAAACGAGCAGTACTTC. Translated: CASSHGTNEQYF.

The rearrangement uses TRBV19 and TRBJ1-3; TRBD1 might be the D (5 bases). Germline lookup yields CDR1 LNHDA and CDR2 SQIVND (reference sequence). Deletions cut 7 bases from V and 0 bases from J, with 16 bases between. The CDR3 spans 16 residues. CDR3 in DNA: TGTGCCAGTACCCCCCTTTTTGGGGCCTCTGGAAACACCATATATTTT. Protein sequence: CASTPLFGASGNTIYF.

This rearrangement joins TRBV24-1 to TRBJ1-5; D remains ambiguous. V shed 6 bases and J shed 5 bases, with 7 bases lying between them. From germline, CDR1 is KGHDR and CDR2 SFDVKD. The CDR3 runs to 12 residues. The DNA of the CDR3 is TGTGCCACCAGTAGACAAGATCAGCCCCAGCATTTT. It translates to CATSRQDQPQHF.

The chain joins TRBV10-3 to TRBJ2-7, with D maybe TRBD2 (5 bases). V lost 0 bases to trimming and J lost 12 bases, with 15 bases between them. The CDR3 has 13 residues. Per the germline V gene, CDR1 is ENHRY and CDR2 is SYGVKD. CDR3 region: CAISESGPGSRYF. Written as DNA, the CDR3 is TGTGCCATCAGTGAGTCAGGGCCGGGATCGCGGTACTTC.

This clone was observed a handful of times. Other DNA sequences in the sample encode the same CDR3. The J gene is TRBJ2-7, the V gene TRBV12-3 or TRBV12-4; 8 nucleotides match TRBD1. The CDR3 has 12 residues. J was trimmed by 4 bases and V by 6 bases; bases with no gene match: 2. The CDR3 nucleotides are TGTGCCAGCAGCGACAGGGGTTACGAGCAGTACTTC. Translating it yields CASSDRGYEQYF.

The J gene is TRBJ2-1, the V gene TRBV7-3; 9 nucleotides align to TRBD2. Germline assignment: CDR1 SGHTA and CDR2 FQGTGA. V shed 3 bases and J 2 bases; nucleotides not matched to a gene: 2. CDR3 length: 15 amino acids. The CDR3 protein is CASSFAGGPYNEQFF. Here the CDR3 DNA reads TGTGCCAGCAGCTTCGCGGGGGGGCCCTACAATGAGCAGTTCTTC. Filled out from reference TRBV7-3 and TRBJ2-1, the complete variable domain reads GAGVSQTPSNKVTEKGKYVELRCDPISGHTALYWYRQSLGQGPEFLIYFQGTGAADDSGLPNDRFFAVRPEGSVSTLKIQRTERGDSAVYLCASSFAGGPYNEQFFGPGTRLTVL.

CDR3 in amino acids: CASETGAPNYGYTF. CDR3 bases: TGTGCCAGCGAGACAGGGGCCCCCAACTATGGCTACACCTTC. The chain carries TRBV11-2 and TRBJ1-2; 8 bases map to TRBD1. Germline CDR1 reads SGHAT; CDR2 reads FQNNGV. With 8 bases clipped from V and 2 bases from J, the junction kept 7 bases outside the gene matches. The CDR3 is made up of 14 amino acids.

The chain is built from TRBV19 and TRBJ2-7, with TRBD2 matching 11 bases. Germline V CDR1 and CDR2: LNHDA, SQIVND (reference sequence). The CDR3 runs to 15 residues. Germline trimming cut 3 bases from V and 7 bases from J; bases unmatched to any gene: 8. This CDR3 is CASSIPTSGTVEQYF. DNA for the CDR3: TGTGCCAGTAGTATCCCGACTAGCGGGACGGTAGAGCAGTACTTC.

The chain couples TRBV5-4 to TRBJ2-5; D is ambiguous. The CDR3 loop spans 13 amino acids. Deletions cut 0 bases from V and 3 bases from J, with 6 bases between. Germline CDR1 SGHNT, CDR2 YYREEE (reference sequence). This CDR3 reads CASSLVTEETQYF. CDR3 DNA sequence: TGTGCCAGCAGCTTGGTCACAGAAGAGACCCAGTACTTC.

This clone was observed a few times. The chain is built from TRBV5-1 and TRBJ2-3; D remains ambiguous. V lost 2 bases, J lost 7 bases, and 8 bases lay in between. Germline CDR1 is SGHRS and CDR2 is YFSETQ. The CDR3 extends over 12 amino acids. CDR3 sequence: CASSFGDNTQYF. The DNA for the CDR3 is TGCGCCAGCAGCTTTGGTGACAATACGCAGTATTTT.

The chain is built from TRBV7-2 and TRBJ2-5, with 9 bases that match TRBD2. J was trimmed by 5 bases and V by 5 bases; bases with no gene match: 9. CDR3 length: 15 amino acids. Germline V CDR1 and CDR2: SGHTA, FQGNSA. CDR3 amino acids: CASSPVAGAWETQYF. The CDR3 bases are TGTGCCAGCAGCCCGGTAGCGGGAGCGTGGGAGACCCAGTACTTC.

This rearrangement joins TRBV10-1 to TRBJ2-3, with TRBD2 matching 7 bases. Germline loops: CDR1 WNHNN, CDR2 SYGVQD (reference sequence). V was pared by 5 bases and J by 11 bases, with 7 bases of the junction left unmatched. This CDR3 contains 12 residues. CDR3: CASSQTRGGQYF. The DNA for the CDR3 is TGCGCCAGCAGTCAGACCCGCGGGGGGCAGTATTTT.

J is TRBJ2-3 and V is TRBV2; the D gene is possibly TRBD2 (5 bases). The CDR3 extends over 14 amino acids. V was clipped by 1 base and J by 6 bases, with 11 bases between them. Germline lookup yields CDR1 SNHLY and CDR2 FYNNEI. For the CDR3, the DNA is TGTGCCAGCAGTGAAGGTAGCGTACGGGATACGCAGTATTTT. Translating gives CASSEGSVRDTQYF.

This chain links TRBV5-4 with TRBJ1-3; D is uncertain. V gave up 4 bases and J gave up 6 bases, with 5 bases separating them. Germline CDR1 reads SGHNT; CDR2 reads YYREEE (reference sequence). This CDR3 comprises 11 residues. The CDR3 reads CASSAQNTIYF. The CDR3 bases are TGTGCCAGCAGCGCACAAAACACCATATATTTT.

The chain has TRBV2 and TRBJ2-3; D is perhaps TRBD2 (5 bases). Germline V gives CDR1 SNHLY, CDR2 FYNNEI. V was shortened by 3 bases and J by 1 base, with 11 bases between the two germline ends. The CDR3 loop spans 15 amino acids. This CDR3 is CASSDRDPRTDTQYF. As DNA, the CDR3 is TGTGCCAGCAGTGACCGGGATCCGCGCACAGATACGCAGTATTTT. The full variable domain, in which reference TRBV2 and TRBJ2-3 provide the parts outside the CDR3, is EPEVTQTPSHQVTQMGQEVILRCVPISNHLYFYWYRQILGQKVEFLVSFYNNEISEKSEIFDDQFSVERPDGSNFTLKIRSTKLEDSAMYFCASSDRDPRTDTQYFGPGTRLTVL.

The chain links TRBV7-6 to TRBJ1-3, with TRBD1 matching 12 bases. J was trimmed by 3 bases and V by 5 bases; bases with no gene match: 11. The CDR3 is 18 residues long. Germline V gene sequence: CDR1 SGHVS, CDR2 FNYEAQ. As DNA, the CDR3 is TGTGCCAGCAGCCGAACCGGGACAGGGGGCTTGTATGGAAACACCATATATTTT. Amino acids: CASSRTGTGGLYGNTIYF.

The chain employs TRBV10-3 and TRBJ1-1; unclear D gene. Trimming pared 6 bases from V and 4 bases from J, leaving 12 bases between. Germline V gene sequence: CDR1 ENHRY, CDR2 SYGVKD. CDR3 length: 13 amino acids. CDR3 nucleotides: TGTGCCATCAGGGTAGGAGGGAGCACTGAAGCTTTCTTT. Encoded protein: CAIRVGGSTEAFF.

This rearrangement joins TRBV7-9 to TRBJ2-3; D perhaps matches TRBD1 (6 bases). V was pared by 8 bases and J by 2 bases, with 17 bases between. Germline CDR1 SEHNR, CDR2 FQNEAQ (reference sequence). This CDR3 comprises 15 residues. CDR3 coding DNA: TGTGCCAGCGCTGAAGGGTGGGGGCTCACAGATACGCAGTATTTT. It encodes CASAEGWGLTDTQYF.

The chain employs TRBV18 and TRBJ1-5, with D possibly being TRBD1 (5 bases). Germline V gene lookup returns CDR1 KGHSH and CDR2 LQKENI. Between the trimmed V and J ends, which lost 3 bases and 0 bases, there was a span of 9 bases. The CDR3 length is 15 residues. The DNA of the CDR3 is TGTGCCAGCTCACCCACGACAGATAGCAATCAGCCCCAGCATTTT. Translating gives CASSPTTDSNQPQHF.

The J gene is TRBJ1-1, the V gene TRBV18; 8 bases line up with TRBD1. This CDR3 spans 16 amino acids. CDR1 KGHSH and CDR2 LQKENI come from the germline V gene. With V trimmed by 6 bases and J by 8 bases, 17 bases remained unmatched. This CDR3 is CASSGDRMASGGEAFF. CDR3 DNA: TGTGCCAGCTCGGGGGACAGGATGGCTTCTGGAGGGGAAGCTTTCTTT.

The CDR3 reads CASSYSRYSNQPQHF. CDR3 DNA: TGTGCCAGCAGTTACTCGCGATATAGCAATCAGCCCCAGCATTTT. V is TRBV6-5 and J is TRBJ1-5; D is unclear. Trimming cost V 0 bases and J 0 bases, with 6 bases left between them. Germline CDR1 reads MNHEY; CDR2 reads SVGAGI. This CDR3 region has 15 residues.

This chain uses TRBV11-3 with TRBJ2-1, with 7 bases aligning to TRBD2. The CDR3 is 15 residues long. The germline V gene has CDR1 SGHNT and CDR2 YENEEA. The V gene end was trimmed by 7 bases and the J gene end by 3 bases; junction bases not matched to a gene: 9. The CDR3 region has the DNA TGTGCCAGCACCCAAGCGGGACCTATCTACAATGAGCAGTTCTTC. It encodes CASTQAGPIYNEQFF.